This T cell receptor (beta chain) comes out of a study of blood T cell repertoires in COVID-19. At the level of the study: Whether acute or convalescent, the COVID-19 samples came from the United States, Italy and Spain.

Sequenced by immunoSEQ multiplex PCR; TCRdb stores in-frame clones only, minus some. This repertoire shows 150,000 to 200,000 clones, approximately 86% found once; its top ten account for roughly 8.2%. This CDR3 is 14 amino acids long. V was pared by 4 bases and J by 3 bases, with 4 bases of the junction left unmatched. Germline V gene lookup returns CDR1 SGDLS and CDR2 YYNGEE. Sequencing was carried out using peripheral blood. This TCR came from a man between 60 and 70 years old with acute or convalescent COVID-19. The chain combines TRBV9 with TRBJ1-1, with 9 bases lining up with TRBD1. The DNA of the CDR3 is TGTGCCAGCAGCACAGGGGGCGGGTACACTGAAGCTTTCTTT. As protein: CASSTGGGYTEAFF.